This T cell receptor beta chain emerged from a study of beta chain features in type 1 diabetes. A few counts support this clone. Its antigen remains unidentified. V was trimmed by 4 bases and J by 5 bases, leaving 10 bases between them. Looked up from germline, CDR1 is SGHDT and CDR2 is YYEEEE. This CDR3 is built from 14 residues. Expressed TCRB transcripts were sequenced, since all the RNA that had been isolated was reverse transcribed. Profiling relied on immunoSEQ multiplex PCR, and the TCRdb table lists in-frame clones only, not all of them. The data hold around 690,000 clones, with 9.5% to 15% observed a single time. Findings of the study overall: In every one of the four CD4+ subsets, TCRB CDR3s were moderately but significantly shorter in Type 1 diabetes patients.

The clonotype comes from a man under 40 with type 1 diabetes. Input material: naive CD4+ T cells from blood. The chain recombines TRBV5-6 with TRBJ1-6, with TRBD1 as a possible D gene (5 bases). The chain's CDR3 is CASSIRDHNSPLHF. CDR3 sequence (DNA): TGTGCCAGCAGCATCCGGGACCATAATTCACCCCTCCACTTT. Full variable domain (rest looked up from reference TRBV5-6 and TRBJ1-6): DAGVTQSPTHLIKTRGQQVTLRCSPKSGHDTVSWYQQALGQGPQFIFQYYEEEERQRGNFPDRFSGHQFPNYSSELNVNALLLGDSALYLCASSIRDHNSPLHFGNGTRLTVT.